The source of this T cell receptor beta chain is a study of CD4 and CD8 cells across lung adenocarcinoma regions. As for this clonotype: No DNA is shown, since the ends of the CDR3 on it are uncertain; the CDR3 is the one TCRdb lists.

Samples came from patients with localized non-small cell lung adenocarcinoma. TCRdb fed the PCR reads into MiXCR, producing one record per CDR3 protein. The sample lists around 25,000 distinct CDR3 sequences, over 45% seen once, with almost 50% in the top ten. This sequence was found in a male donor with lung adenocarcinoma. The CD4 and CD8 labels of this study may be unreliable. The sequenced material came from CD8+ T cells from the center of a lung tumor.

The CDR3 reads CASSLELSTWDEQFFGPGTGELFF. The rearrangement uses TRBV27 and TRBJ2-2; the table names TRBD1, a call not compared with the DNA. The CDR3 contains 24 residues when both ends are counted. CDR1 is MNHEY and CDR2 is SMNVEV in the germline V gene (reference sequence).